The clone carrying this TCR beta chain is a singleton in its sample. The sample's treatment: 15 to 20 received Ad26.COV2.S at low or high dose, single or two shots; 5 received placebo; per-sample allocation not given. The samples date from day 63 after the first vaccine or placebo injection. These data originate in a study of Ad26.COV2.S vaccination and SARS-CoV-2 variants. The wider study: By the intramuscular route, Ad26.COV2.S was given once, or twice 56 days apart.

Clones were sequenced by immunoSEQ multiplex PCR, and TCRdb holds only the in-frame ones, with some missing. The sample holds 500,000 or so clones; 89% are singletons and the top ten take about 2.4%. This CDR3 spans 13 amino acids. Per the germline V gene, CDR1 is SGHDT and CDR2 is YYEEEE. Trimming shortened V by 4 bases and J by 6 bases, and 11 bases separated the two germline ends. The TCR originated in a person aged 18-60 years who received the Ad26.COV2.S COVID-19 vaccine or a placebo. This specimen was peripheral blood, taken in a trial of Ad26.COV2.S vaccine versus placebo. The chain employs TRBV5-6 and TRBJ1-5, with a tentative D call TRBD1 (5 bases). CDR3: CASSPGQLQPQHF. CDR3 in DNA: TGTGCCAGCAGCCCTGGACAACTTCAGCCCCAGCATTTT. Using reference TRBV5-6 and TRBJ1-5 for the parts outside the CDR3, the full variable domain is DAGVTQSPTHLIKTRGQQVTLRCSPKSGHDTVSWYQQALGQGPQFIFQYYEEEERQRGNFPDRFSGHQFPNYSSELNVNALLLGDSALYLCASSPGQLQPQHFGDGTRLSIL.